This T cell receptor beta chain was retrieved from a study of response to subunit inactivated influenza vaccine. Overall study results and limits: Authors suggested that a seasonal influenza vaccination recruits few new T cells each time.

Trimming removed 0 bases from V and 4 bases from J, with 14 bases in between. The germline V gene encodes CDR1 SGHRS and CDR2 YFSETQ. CDR3 length equals 17 residues. Note on this clonotype: Its matching antigen is unknown.

TCRdb processed the RT-PCR reads anew with MiXCR; each CDR3 protein has one entry. The sample contains about 480,000 distinct CDR3 sequences, approximately 9.9% of which appear only once. The chain has TRBV5-1 and TRBJ2-6; possibly TRBD1 or TRBD2 for D (5 bases each). The receptor was derived from a man aged 50-59 years who received an inactivated influenza vaccine. The sample here was PBMCs from blood, taken roughly 46 days after vaccination. CDR3 protein: CASSLATGAHGANVLTF. The CDR3, as DNA: TGCGCCAGCAGCTTGGCAACCGGGGCGCACGGGGCCAACGTCCTGACTTTC.